This TCR beta chain was recorded in a study of cytomegalovirus exposure and HLA in healthy donors. This clone occurred a few times. Its antigen is not identified. This CDR3 comprises 12 residues. V gave up 5 bases and J gave up 12 bases; unmatched junction bases: 6. The V gene's germline CDR1 is MGHRA and CDR2 YSYEKL. The primer mix had 60 Vbeta and 13 Jbeta primers. TCRdb's table, derived via immunoSEQ multiplex PCR, lists solely in-frame clones and lacks some. The repertoire includes fewer than 200,000 clones, approximately 79% of them detected once, and around 0.97% sits in the top ten. Study results and limitations: Through in vitro validation, three CMV-associated chains were shown to be specific for CMV antigens. The study designated fewer than 200 TCR beta chains cytomegalovirus-associated. For cytomegalovirus status, the classifier reportedly gave diagnoses with high specificity and sensitivity.

The specimen sequenced was PBMCs. This chain joins TRBV4-1 and TRBJ1-4, with TRBD1 matching over 7 bases. This TCR derives from a woman aged 45-65 years in good health and CMV-seropositive. The DNA of the CDR3 is TGCGCCAGCAGCTTGCAAGGGGGCGAACTGTTTTTT. Translating gives CASSLQGGELFF.